One T cell receptor (beta chain) is described in this entry. Its specificity is unknown. The V gene lost 7 bases and the J gene lost 3 bases, with 7 bases spanning the gap. The germline V gene has CDR1 ENHRY and CDR2 SYGVKD. There are 11 residues in the CDR3. Of the isolated RNA, all was reverse transcribed, and so the sequenced material was expressed TCRB transcripts. The protocol was immunoSEQ multiplex PCR, while the TCRdb copy is restricted to in-frame clones and leaves out a portion. Of 450,000 to 550,000 clones listed, approximately 30% are singletons. The sample belongs to a study of beta chain features in type 1 diabetes. Study at large: No patient-donor differences in age, gender, total cells or subset yield.

Overall study findings and caveats: A greater similarity of naive, central memory and Treg TCRB repertoires was seen among patients than among healthy donors. VDJ junctions in type 1 diabetes patients carried more deletions and fewer insertions.

Via CD45RO/CCR7/CD25/CD127/CD95/CD27, cells of the CD4+ naive, central memory, regulatory and stem cell-like memory subsets were sorted. This sequence was found in a man younger than 30 in good health. The chain links TRBV10-3 to TRBJ2-7; tentatively, D is TRBD1 (5 bases). Sequenced input: naive CD4+ T cells from blood. The CDR3 DNA sequence: TGTGCCATCAAAGACAGCTACGAGCAGTACTTC. It translates to CAIKDSYEQYF.